Presented here are 11 T cell receptor beta chains from one specimen sequenced in a study of control samples from healthy donors and cancer patients. Clones were sequenced by immunoSEQ multiplex PCR, and TCRdb holds only the in-frame ones, with some missing. Here the sample spans approximately 86,000 clones, 85% to 95% being singletons. Sequenced sample: blood. These receptors all come from a woman aged 25-40 years in good health.

The gene calls are TRBV2 and TRBJ2-5, with 7 bases fitting TRBD2. The ends lost 9 bases at V and 1 base at J; junction bases unmatched: 8. Germline CDR1 reads SNHLY; CDR2 reads FYNNEI. The CDR3 is 14 residues long. CDR3 residues: CASPQASGQETQYF. Here the CDR3 DNA reads TGTGCCAGTCCACAGGCTAGCGGCCAAGAGACCCAGTACTTC.

The V call is TRBV6-4, the J call TRBJ2-1; the match to TRBD2 covers 11 bases. The CDR3 totals 16 residues. J was trimmed by 5 bases and V by 5 bases; bases with no gene match: 8. Looked up from germline, CDR1 is MRHNA and CDR2 is SNTAGT. CDR3 in DNA: TGTGCCAGCAGTCCCTTCGGGACTAGCGGCCACAATGAGCAGTTCTTC. This sequence encodes CASSPFGTSGHNEQFF.

CDR3 in amino acids: CASSLRTGITDTQYF. In nucleotides, the CDR3 is TGTGCCAGCAGTTTGAGGACTGGAATCACAGATACGCAGTATTTT. The rearrangement links TRBV11-3 to TRBJ2-3; D is perhaps TRBD2 (5 bases). Germline values: CDR1 SGHNT, CDR2 YENEEA. The CDR3 contains 15 residues. Deletions cut 6 bases from V and 2 bases from J, with 15 bases between.

The gene calls are TRBV19 and TRBJ1-1, with D possibly being TRBD1 (6 bases). Germline V gene sequence: CDR1 LNHDA, CDR2 SQIVND (reference sequence). The CDR3 has 15 amino acids. Trimming pared 4 bases from V and 7 bases from J, leaving 19 bases between. The CDR3 coding sequence is TGTGCCAGTAGTACGGACAGCGAACCATCCCGTGAAGCTTTCTTT. This translates into CASSTDSEPSREAFF.

V usage is TRBV6-5 and J usage is TRBJ1-4; 9 bases are shared with TRBD1. The CDR3 covers 14 residues. Germline trimming cut 7 bases from V and 4 bases from J; bases unmatched to any gene: 4. From germline, CDR1 is MNHEY and CDR2 SVGAGI. CDR3 coding DNA: TGTGCCAGCATCCGGGACAGGGTTAATGAAAAACTGTTTTTT. The encoded protein is CASIRDRVNEKLFF.

Here the CDR3 DNA reads TGTGCCAGCTCATCGACTAGCGGGGTCCAAGAGACCCAGTACTTC. This codes for CASSSTSGVQETQYF. This sequence joins TRBV18 and TRBJ2-5; 11 bases line up with TRBD2. V lost 5 bases and J lost 1; bases outside the gene matches: 3. The length of the CDR3 is 15 residues. The germline CDR1 and CDR2 sequences are KGHSH and LQKENI. Together with reference TRBV18 and TRBJ2-5, the CDR3 gives the full variable domain: NAGVMQNPRHLVRRRGQEARLRCSPMKGHSHVYWYRQLPEEGLKFMVYLQKENIIDESGMPKERFSAEFPKEGPSILRIQQVVRGDSAAYFCASSSTSGVQETQYFGPGTRLLVL.

V gene TRBV6-5 combines with J gene TRBJ2-1, with 12 bases that match TRBD1. This CDR3 has 15 amino acids. After removal of 5 bases from V and 8 bases from J, the junction contained 7 bases not matched to a gene. In germline, CDR1 is MNHEY, CDR2 SVGAGI. CDR3 sequence: CASSTPGQGADEQFF. The CDR3 DNA reads as TGTGCCAGCAGTACCCCGGGACAGGGGGCTGATGAGCAGTTCTTC.

A remark on this clone: The same CDR3 arises from other DNA sequences in this sample as well. V usage is TRBV19 and J usage is TRBJ2-5; D is ambiguous. Trimming removed 3 bases from V and 2 bases from J, with 7 bases in between. This CDR3 region has 13 residues. The germline V gene has CDR1 LNHDA and CDR2 SQIVND (reference sequence). The CDR3 DNA follows: TGTGCCAGTAGTATCGGGCTACAAGAGACCCAGTACTTC. Its protein is CASSIGLQETQYF.

This rearrangement joins TRBV27 to TRBJ1-4, with D possibly TRBD1 on 6 matching bases. V lost 0 bases to trimming and J lost 8 bases, with 13 bases between them. This CDR3 comprises 15 residues. In germline, CDR1 is MNHEY, CDR2 SMNVEV (reference sequence). CDR3 protein: CASSLSGRGGEKLFF. For the CDR3, the DNA is TGTGCCAGCAGTTTATCCGGCAGGGGCGGGGAAAAACTGTTTTTT.

The chain is built from TRBV19 and TRBJ2-2, with D perhaps matching TRBD2 (6 bases). This CDR3 spans 19 amino acids. The V and J ends lost 3 bases and 2 bases respectively, with 22 bases between them. Germline lookup yields CDR1 LNHDA and CDR2 SQIVND (reference sequence). The CDR3 region is CASSIQLLARGINTGELFF. The CDR3 DNA sequence: TGTGCCAGTAGTATCCAGTTGCTTGCGCGGGGCATCAACACCGGGGAGCTGTTTTTT.

The V and J genes are TRBV28 and TRBJ2-7, with 7 bases identical to TRBD1. The germline V gene encodes CDR1 MDHEN and CDR2 SYDVKM. The CDR3 has 13 residues. The V segment lost 5 bases and the J segment 5 bases; nucleotides outside the gene matches: 6. The CDR3 nucleotides are TGTGCCAGCAGTCTTGACAGGGCCCACGAGCAGTACTTC. It translates to CASSLDRAHEQYF. The complete variable domain, with remaining parts taken from reference TRBV28 and TRBJ2-7, reads DVKVTQSSRYLVKRTGEKVFLECVQDMDHENMFWYRQDPGLGLRLIYFSYDVKMKEKGDIPEGYSVSREKKERFSLILESASTNQTSMYLCASSLDRAHEQYFGPGTRLTVT.